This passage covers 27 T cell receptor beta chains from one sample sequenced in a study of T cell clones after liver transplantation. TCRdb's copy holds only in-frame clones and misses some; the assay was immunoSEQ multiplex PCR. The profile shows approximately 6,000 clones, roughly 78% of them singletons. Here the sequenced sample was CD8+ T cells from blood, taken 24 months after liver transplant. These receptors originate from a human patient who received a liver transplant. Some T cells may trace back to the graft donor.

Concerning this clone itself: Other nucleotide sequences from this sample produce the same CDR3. CDR3 bases: TGTGCCAGCAGTTCGTCGCAGGGAGGGAACACTGAAGCTTTCTTT. Residues: CASSSSQGGNTEAFF. The chain has TRBV28 and TRBJ1-1; TRBD1 is a possible D gene (5 bases). This CDR3 has 15 residues. V lost 4 bases and J 1 base, leaving 13 bases between the germline ends. Germline V gene lookup returns CDR1 MDHEN and CDR2 SYDVKM.

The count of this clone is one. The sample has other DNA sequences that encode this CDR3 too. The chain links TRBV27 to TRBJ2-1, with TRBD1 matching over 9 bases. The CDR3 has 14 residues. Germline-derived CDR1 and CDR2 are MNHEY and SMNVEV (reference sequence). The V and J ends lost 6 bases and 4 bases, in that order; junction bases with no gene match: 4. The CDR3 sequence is CASSLQGAYNEQFF. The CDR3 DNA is TGTGCCAGCAGCCTACAGGGGGCATACAATGAGCAGTTCTTC.

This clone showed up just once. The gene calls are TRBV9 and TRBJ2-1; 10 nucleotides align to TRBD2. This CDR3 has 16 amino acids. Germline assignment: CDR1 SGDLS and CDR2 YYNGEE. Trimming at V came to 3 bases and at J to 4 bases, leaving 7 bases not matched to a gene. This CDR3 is CASSDPSGGAYNEQFF. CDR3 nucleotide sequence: TGTGCCAGCAGCGACCCGAGCGGGGGGGCATACAATGAGCAGTTCTTC.

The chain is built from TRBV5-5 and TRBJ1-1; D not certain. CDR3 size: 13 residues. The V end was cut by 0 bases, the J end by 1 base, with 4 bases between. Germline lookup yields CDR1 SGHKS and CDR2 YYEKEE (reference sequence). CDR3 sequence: CASSLGENTEAFF. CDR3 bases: TGTGCCAGCAGCTTGGGTGAGAACACTGAAGCTTTCTTT. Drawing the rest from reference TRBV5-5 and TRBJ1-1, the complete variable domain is DAGVTQSPTHLIKTRGQQVTLRCSPISGHKSVSWYQQVLGQGPQFIFQYYEKEERGRGNFPDRFSARQFPNYSSELNVNALLLGDSALYLCASSLGENTEAFFGQGTRLTVV.

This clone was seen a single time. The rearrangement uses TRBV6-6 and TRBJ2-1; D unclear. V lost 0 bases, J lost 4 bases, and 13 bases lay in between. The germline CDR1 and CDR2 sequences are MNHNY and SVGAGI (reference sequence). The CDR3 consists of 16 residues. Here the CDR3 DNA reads TGTGCCAGCAGTTACTCCGCATTACCGAGTTACAATGAGCAGTTCTTC. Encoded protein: CASSYSALPSYNEQFF.

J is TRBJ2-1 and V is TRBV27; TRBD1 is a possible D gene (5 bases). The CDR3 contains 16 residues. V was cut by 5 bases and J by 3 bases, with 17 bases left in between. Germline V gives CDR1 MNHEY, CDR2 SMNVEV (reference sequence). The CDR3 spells CASSGMQGERYNEQFF. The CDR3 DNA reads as TGTGCCAGCAGTGGGATGCAGGGTGAGCGCTACAATGAGCAGTTCTTC.

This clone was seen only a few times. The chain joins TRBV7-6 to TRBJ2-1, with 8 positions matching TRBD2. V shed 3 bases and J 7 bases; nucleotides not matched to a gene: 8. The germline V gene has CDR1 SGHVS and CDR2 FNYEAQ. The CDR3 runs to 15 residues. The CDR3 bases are TGTGCCAGCAGCTTCCGGAGTAGCGGGGTAAATGAGCAGTTCTTC. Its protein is CASSFRSSGVNEQFF.

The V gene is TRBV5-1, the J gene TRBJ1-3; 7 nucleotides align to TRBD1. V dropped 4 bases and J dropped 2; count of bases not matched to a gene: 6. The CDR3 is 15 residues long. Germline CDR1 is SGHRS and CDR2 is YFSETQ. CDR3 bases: TGCGCCAGCAGCACAACAGGGGTCCCTGGAAACACCATATATTTT. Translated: CASSTTGVPGNTIYF.

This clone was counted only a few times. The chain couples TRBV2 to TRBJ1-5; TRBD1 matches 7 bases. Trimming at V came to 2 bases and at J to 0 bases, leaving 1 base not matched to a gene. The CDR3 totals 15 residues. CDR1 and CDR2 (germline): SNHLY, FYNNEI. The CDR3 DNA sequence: TGTGCCAGCAGTGAATGGACAGGTAGCAATCAGCCCCAGCATTTT. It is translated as CASSEWTGSNQPQHF.

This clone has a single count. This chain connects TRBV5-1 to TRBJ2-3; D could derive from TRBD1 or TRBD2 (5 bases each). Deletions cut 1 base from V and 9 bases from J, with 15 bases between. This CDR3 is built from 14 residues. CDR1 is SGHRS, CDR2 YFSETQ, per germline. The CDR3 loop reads CASSLSDSWGTQYF. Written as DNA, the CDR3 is TGCGCCAGCAGCTTGAGTGACTCTTGGGGGACGCAGTATTTT.

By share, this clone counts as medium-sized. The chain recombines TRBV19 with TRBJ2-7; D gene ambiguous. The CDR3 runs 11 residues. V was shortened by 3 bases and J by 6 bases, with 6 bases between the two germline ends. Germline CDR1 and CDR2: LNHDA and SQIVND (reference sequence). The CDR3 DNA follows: TGTGCCAGTAGTATTTTCGGCGAGCAGTACTTC. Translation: CASSIFGEQYF. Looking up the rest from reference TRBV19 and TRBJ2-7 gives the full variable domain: DGGITQSPKYLFRKEGQNVTLSCEQNLNHDAMYWYRQDPGQGLRLIYYSQIVNDFQKGDIAEGYSVSREKKESFPLTVTSAQKNPTAFYLCASSIFGEQYFGPGTRLTVT.

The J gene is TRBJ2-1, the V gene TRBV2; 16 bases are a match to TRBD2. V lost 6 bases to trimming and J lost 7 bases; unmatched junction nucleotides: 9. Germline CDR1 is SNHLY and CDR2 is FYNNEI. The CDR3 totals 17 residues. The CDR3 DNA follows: TGTGCCAGCAGGCCCGGGACTAGCGGGGGGGCGGTAAATGAGCAGTTCTTC. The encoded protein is CASRPGTSGGAVNEQFF.

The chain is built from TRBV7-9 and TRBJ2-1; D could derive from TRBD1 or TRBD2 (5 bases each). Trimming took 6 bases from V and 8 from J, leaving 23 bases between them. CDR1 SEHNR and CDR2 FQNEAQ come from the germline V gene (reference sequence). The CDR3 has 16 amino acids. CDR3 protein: CASSSELGPYTYEQFF. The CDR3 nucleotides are TGTGCCAGCAGTTCAGAATTGGGACCATATACGTATGAGCAGTTCTTC. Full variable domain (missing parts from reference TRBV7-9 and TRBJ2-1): DTGVSQNPRHKITKRGQNVTFRCDPISEHNRLYWYRQTLGQGPEFLTYFQNEAQLEKSRLLSDRFSAERPKGSFSTLEIQRTEQGDSAMYLCASSSELGPYTYEQFFGPGTRLTVL.

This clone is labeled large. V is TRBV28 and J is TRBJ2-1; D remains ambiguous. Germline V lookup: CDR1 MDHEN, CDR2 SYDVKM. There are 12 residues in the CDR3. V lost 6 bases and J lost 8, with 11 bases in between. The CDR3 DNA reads TGTGCCAGCAGCCTAACTGGGGATGAGCAGTTCTTC. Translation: CASSLTGDEQFF.

This CDR3 reads CSAQTETQYF. The CDR3 DNA reads as TGCAGTGCTCAGACGGAGACCCAGTACTTC. The chain uses TRBV20-1 and TRBJ2-5; D not resolved. Germline CDR1 and CDR2: DFQATT and SNEGSKA (reference sequence). With 5 bases removed from V and 5 bases from J, the gap between germline ends came to 6 bases. The CDR3 runs 10 residues.

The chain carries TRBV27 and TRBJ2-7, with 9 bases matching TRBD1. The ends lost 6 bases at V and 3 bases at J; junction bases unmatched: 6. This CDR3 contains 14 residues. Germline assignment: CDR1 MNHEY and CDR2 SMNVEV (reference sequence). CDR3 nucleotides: TGTGCCAGCAGAATAGAGACAGGGGGCTACGAGCAGTACTTC. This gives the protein CASRIETGGYEQYF.

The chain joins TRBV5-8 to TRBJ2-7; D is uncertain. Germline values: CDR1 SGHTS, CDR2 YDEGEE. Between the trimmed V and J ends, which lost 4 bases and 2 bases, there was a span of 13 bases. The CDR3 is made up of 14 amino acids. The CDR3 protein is CASSARAYAYEQYF. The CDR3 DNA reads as TGTGCCAGCAGCGCTCGGGCGTATGCCTACGAGCAGTACTTC. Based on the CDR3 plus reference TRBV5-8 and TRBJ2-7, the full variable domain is EAGVTQSPTHLIKTRGQQATLRCSPISGHTSVYWYQQALGLGLQFLLWYDEGEERNRGNFPPRFSGRQFPNYSSELNVNALELEDSALYLCASSARAYAYEQYFGPGTRLTVT.

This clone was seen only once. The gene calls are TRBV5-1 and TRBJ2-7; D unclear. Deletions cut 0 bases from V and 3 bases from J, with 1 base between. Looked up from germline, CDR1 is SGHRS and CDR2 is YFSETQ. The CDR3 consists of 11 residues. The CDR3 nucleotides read TGCGCCAGCAGCTTGGGCTACGAGCAGTACTTC. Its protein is CASSLGYEQYF.

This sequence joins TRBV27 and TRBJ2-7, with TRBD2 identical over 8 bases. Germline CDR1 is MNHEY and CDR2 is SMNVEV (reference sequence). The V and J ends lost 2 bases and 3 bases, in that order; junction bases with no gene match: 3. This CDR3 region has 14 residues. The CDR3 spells CASSLLAGFYEQYF. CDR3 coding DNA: TGTGCCAGCAGTTTACTAGCGGGTTTCTACGAGCAGTACTTC.

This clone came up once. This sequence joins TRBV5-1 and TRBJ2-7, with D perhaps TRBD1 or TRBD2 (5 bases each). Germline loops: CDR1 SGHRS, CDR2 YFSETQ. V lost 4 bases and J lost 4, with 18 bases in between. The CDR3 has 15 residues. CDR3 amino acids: CASSARDGPGYEQYF. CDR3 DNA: TGCGCCAGCAGCGCACGGGACGGCCCTGGATACGAGCAGTACTTC.

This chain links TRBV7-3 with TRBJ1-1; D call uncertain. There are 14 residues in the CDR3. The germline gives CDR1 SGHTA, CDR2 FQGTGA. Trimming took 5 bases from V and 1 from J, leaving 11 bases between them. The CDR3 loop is CASSQELPNTEAFF. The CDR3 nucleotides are TGTGCCAGCAGCCAAGAACTGCCGAACACTGAAGCTTTCTTT.

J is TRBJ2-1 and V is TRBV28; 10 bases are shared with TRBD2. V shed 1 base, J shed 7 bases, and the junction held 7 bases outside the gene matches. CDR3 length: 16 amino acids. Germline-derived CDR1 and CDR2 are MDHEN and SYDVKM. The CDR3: CASSLLLAGVVNEQFF. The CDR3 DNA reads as TGTGCCAGCAGTTTATTGCTAGCGGGAGTTGTTAATGAGCAGTTCTTC. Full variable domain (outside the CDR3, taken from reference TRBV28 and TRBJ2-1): DVKVTQSSRYLVKRTGEKVFLECVQDMDHENMFWYRQDPGLGLRLIYFSYDVKMKEKGDIPEGYSVSREKKERFSLILESASTNQTSMYLCASSLLLAGVVNEQFFGPGTRLTVL.

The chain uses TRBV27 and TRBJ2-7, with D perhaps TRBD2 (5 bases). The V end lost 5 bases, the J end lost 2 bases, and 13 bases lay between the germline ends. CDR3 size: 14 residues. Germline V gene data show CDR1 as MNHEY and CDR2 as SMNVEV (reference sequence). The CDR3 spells CASSPAPGTYEQYF. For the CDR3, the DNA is TGTGCCAGCAGTCCCGCTCCGGGAACCTACGAGCAGTACTTC.

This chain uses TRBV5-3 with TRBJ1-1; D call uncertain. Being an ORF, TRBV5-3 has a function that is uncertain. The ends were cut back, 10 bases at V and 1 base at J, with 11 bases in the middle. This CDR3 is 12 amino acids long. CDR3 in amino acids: CASLRGNTEAFF. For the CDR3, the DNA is TGTGCCTCCCTGCGGGGGAACACTGAAGCTTTCTTT.

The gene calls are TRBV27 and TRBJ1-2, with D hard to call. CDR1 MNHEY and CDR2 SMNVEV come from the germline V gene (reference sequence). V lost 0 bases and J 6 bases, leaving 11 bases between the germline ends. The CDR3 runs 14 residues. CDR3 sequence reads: CASSLSTGMHGYTF. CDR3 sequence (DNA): TGTGCCAGCAGTTTATCGACCGGGATGCATGGCTACACCTTC.

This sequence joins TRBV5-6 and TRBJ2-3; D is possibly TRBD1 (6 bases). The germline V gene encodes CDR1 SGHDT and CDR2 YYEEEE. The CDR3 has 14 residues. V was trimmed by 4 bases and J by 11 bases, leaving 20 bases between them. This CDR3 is CASSNTPDSPRQYF. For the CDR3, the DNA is TGTGCCAGCAGCAATACCCCGGACAGCCCAAGGCAGTATTTT.

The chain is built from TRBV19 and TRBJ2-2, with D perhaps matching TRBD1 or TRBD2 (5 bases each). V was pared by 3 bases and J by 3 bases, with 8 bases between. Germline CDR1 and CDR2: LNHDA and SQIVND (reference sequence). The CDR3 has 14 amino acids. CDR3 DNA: TGTGCCAGTAGTATCGGGACCTACACCGGGGAGCTGTTTTTT. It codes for CASSIGTYTGELFF. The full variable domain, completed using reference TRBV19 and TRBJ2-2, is DGGITQSPKYLFRKEGQNVTLSCEQNLNHDAMYWYRQDPGQGLRLIYYSQIVNDFQKGDIAEGYSVSREKKESFPLTVTSAQKNPTAFYLCASSIGTYTGELFFGEGSRLTVL.